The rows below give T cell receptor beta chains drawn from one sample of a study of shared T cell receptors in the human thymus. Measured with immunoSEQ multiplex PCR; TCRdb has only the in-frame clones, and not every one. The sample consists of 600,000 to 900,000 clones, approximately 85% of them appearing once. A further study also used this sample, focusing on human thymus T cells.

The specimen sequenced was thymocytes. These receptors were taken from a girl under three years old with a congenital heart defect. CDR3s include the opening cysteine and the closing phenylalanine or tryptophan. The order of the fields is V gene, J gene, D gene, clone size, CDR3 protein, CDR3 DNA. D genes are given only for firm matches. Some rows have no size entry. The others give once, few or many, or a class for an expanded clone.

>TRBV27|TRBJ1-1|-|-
CASSSGAGVNTEAFF
TGTGCCAGCAGTTCAGGGGCTGGTGTAAACACTGAAGCTTTCTTT
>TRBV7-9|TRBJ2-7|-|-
CASSLKAAYEQYF
TGTGCCAGCAGCTTAAAGGCGGCCTACGAGCAGTACTTC
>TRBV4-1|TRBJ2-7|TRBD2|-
CASSHPWASGGSLGNEQYF
TGCGCCAGCAGCCACCCCTGGGCTAGCGGGGGGTCCTTAGGCAACGAGCAGTACTTC
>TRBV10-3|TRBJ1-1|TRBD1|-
CAISEHRGATEAFF
TGTGCCATCAGTGAGCACAGGGGGGCCACTGAAGCTTTCTTT
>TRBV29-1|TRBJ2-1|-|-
CSGPGGTDNEQFF
TGCAGCGGACCTGGGGGGACCGACAATGAGCAGTTCTTC
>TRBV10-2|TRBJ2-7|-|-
CASRPPWHRVPISYEQYF
TGCGCCAGCAGGCCCCCGTGGCACAGGGTTCCGATCTCCTACGAGCAGTACTTC
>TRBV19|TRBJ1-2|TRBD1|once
CASSPRQGNGYTF
TGTGCCAGTAGTCCCAGACAGGGCAATGGCTACACCTTC
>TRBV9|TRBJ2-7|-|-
CASSVGAVHSYEQYF
TGTGCCAGCAGCGTAGGTGCGGTGCACTCCTACGAGCAGTACTTC
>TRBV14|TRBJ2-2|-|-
CASSPQGIVGELFF
TGTGCCAGCAGCCCCCAGGGGATTGTCGGGGAGCTGTTTTTT
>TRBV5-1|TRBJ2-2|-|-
CASSLVVANTGELFF
TGCGCCAGCAGCTTGGTGGTAGCGAACACCGGGGAGCTGTTTTTT
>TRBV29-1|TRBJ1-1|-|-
CSVSLKTENTEAFF
TGCAGCGTTTCCCTTAAGACTGAGAACACTGAAGCTTTCTTT
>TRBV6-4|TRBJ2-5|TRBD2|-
CASSAGSGDQETQYF
TGTGCCAGCAGTGCGGGTAGCGGGGACCAAGAGACCCAGTACTTC
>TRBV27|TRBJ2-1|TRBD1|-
CASSSGQGTSEHNEQFF
TGTGCCAGCAGTTCGGGACAGGGCACGTCCGAACACAATGAGCAGTTCTTC
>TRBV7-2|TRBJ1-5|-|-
CASSPEFVGTNQPQHF
TGTGCCAGCAGCCCGGAGTTTGTTGGGACTAATCAGCCCCAGCATTTT
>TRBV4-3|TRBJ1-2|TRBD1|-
CASSQATGSGVHYGYTF
TGCGCCAGCAGCCAAGCGACAGGGAGTGGGGTTCACTATGGCTACACCTTC
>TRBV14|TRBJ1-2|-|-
CASSRGRRVDGYTF
TGTGCCAGCAGCCGCGGGAGGAGGGTGGATGGCTACACCTTC
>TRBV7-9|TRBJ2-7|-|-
CASSLAYCPGLVYQQYF
TGTGCCAGCAGCTTAGCTTACTGCCCTGGGCTTGTTTACCAGCAGTACTTC
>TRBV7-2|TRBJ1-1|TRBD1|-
CASSSRWTGGTEAFF
TGTGCCAGCAGCTCACGATGGACAGGGGGCACTGAAGCTTTCTTT
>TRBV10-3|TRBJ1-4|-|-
CAISEWGGLGEKLFF
TGTGCCATCAGTGAGTGGGGGGGGCTGGGTGAAAAACTGTTTTTT
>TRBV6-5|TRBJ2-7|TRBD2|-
CASSYGLGASYEQYF
TGTGCCAGCAGTTACGGACTAGGGGCGTCCTACGAGCAGTACTTC
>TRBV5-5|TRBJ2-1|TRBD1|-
CASSLGQGNEQFF
TGTGCCAGCAGCTTGGGACAGGGCAATGAGCAGTTCTTC
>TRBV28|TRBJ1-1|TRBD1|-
CASNPLPGQAFYPEAFF
TGTGCCAGCAATCCTCTCCCTGGACAGGCTTTTTACCCTGAAGCTTTCTTT
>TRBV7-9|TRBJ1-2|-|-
CASSLEIPRHYGYTF
TGTGCCAGCAGCTTAGAAATCCCCAGGCACTATGGCTACACCTTC
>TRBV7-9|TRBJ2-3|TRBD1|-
CASSPDRRADTQYF
TGTGCCAGCAGCCCGGACAGGAGAGCAGATACGCAGTATTTT
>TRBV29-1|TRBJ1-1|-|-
CSVVRGLNTEAFF
TGCAGCGTTGTGCGGGGACTGAACACTGAAGCTTTCTTT
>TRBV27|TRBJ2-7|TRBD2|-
CASSISGGHEQYF
TGTGCCAGCAGTATAAGCGGGGGTCACGAGCAGTACTTC
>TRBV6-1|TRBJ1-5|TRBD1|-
CASSEERDRGSEPQHF
TGTGCCAGCAGTGAGGAAAGGGACAGGGGGTCGGAGCCCCAGCATTTT
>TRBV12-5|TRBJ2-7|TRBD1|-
CASGPPGAGGPSSYEQYF
TGTGCTAGTGGACCCCCTGGGGCAGGGGGCCCCAGCTCCTACGAGCAGTACTTC
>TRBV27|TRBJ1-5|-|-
CASTPREGDQPQHF
TGTGCCAGCACACCCCGAGAGGGGGATCAGCCCCAGCATTTT
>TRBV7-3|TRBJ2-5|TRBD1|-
CASSLTAQGVQQETQYF
TGTGCCAGCAGCTTAACGGCGCAGGGGGTACAACAAGAGACCCAGTACTTC
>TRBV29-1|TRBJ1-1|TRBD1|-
CSVETGVNTEAFF
TGCAGCGTTGAGACAGGGGTGAACACTGAAGCTTTCTTT
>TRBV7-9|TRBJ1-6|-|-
CASTKARGRAPLHF
TGTGCCAGCACTAAAGCTAGGGGTCGGGCACCCCTCCACTTT
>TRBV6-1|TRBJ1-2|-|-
CASSESPYGYTF
TGTGCCAGCAGTGAGTCCCCATATGGCTACACCTTC
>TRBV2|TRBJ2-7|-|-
CASRKDIIAYEQYF
TGTGCCAGCAGGAAGGACATTATCGCGTACGAGCAGTACTTC
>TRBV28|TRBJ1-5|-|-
CASSSTVNSNQPQHF
TGTGCCAGCAGTTCAACTGTGAATAGCAATCAGCCCCAGCATTTT
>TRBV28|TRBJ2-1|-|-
CASSWRTLPPNEQFF
TGTGCCAGCAGTTGGCGGACTCTCCCCCCTAATGAGCAGTTCTTC
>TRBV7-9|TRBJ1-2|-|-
CASTPGFVWGYGYTF
TGTGCCAGCACCCCGGGATTCGTGTGGGGCTATGGCTACACCTTC
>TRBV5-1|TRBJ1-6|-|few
CASSFEQADNSPLHF
TGCGCCAGCAGCTTCGAACAGGCTGATAATTCACCCCTCCACTTT
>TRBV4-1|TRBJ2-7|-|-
CASSQGGDSAYEQYF
TGCGCCAGCAGCCAAGGGGGGGATAGCGCCTACGAGCAGTACTTC
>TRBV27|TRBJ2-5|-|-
CASSLFAGLSSQETQYF
TGTGCCAGCAGTTTATTCGCTGGGCTGAGCTCCCAAGAGACCCAGTACTTC
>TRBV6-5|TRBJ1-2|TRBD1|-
CASTEGQGNYGYTF
TGTGCCAGCACCGAGGGACAGGGGAACTATGGCTACACCTTC
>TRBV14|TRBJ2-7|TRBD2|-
CASSQVLAGGLSYEQYF
TGTGCCAGCAGCCAAGTGTTAGCGGGGGGCCTCTCCTACGAGCAGTACTTC
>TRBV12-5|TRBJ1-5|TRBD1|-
CASGLVIGQAIGQPQHF
TGTGCTAGTGGTTTGGTAATAGGACAGGCAATAGGTCAGCCCCAGCATTTT
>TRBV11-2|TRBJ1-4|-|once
CASSKNREQTNEKLFF
TGTGCCAGCAGTAAAAACCGGGAACAGACTAATGAAAAACTGTTTTTT
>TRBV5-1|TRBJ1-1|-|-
CASKKGPEDTEAFF
TGCGCCAGCAAAAAGGGGCCCGAGGACACTGAAGCTTTCTTT
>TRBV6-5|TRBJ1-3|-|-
CASSSTGPGNTIYF
TGTGCCAGCAGTTCGACAGGTCCTGGAAACACCATATATTTT
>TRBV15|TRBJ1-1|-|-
CATSRDFRQGLRTDTEAFF
TGTGCCACCAGCAGAGATTTTCGGCAGGGACTACGAACTGACACTGAAGCTTTCTTT
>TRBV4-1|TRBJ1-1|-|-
CASSQEGRRHAEAFF
TGCGCCAGCAGCCAAGAGGGCAGAAGGCACGCTGAAGCTTTCTTT
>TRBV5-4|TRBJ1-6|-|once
CASSAQEGFRNSPLHF
TGTGCCAGCAGCGCACAGGAAGGGTTCCGTAATTCACCCCTCCACTTT
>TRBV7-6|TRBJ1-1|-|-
CASSLVAFKRTEAFF
TGTGCCAGCAGCTTGGTGGCGTTTAAGCGCACTGAAGCTTTCTTT
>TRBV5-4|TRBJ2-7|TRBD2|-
CASSPPGFGERGFLYEQYF
TGTGCCAGCAGCCCCCCAGGGTTCGGCGAGCGGGGGTTCCTCTACGAGCAGTACTTC
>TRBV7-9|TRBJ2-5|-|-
CASSLASGQETQYF
TGTGCCAGCAGCTTAGCTTCAGGGCAAGAGACCCAGTACTTC